This entry describes one T cell receptor (beta chain). Its cognate antigen has yet to be identified. Base-call qualities are not available, and no considerably larger clone is one nucleotide away. The collaborating institutions used their own protocols to collect whole blood in K2EDTA tubes. For TCRbeta analysis, collaborator samples were shipped as frozen whole blood, as isolated PBMCs, or as DNA extracted from either sample type. This entry belongs to a study of blood T cell repertoires in COVID-19 (dated by TCRdb to about 2020). About the full investigation: Samples covering the acute and convalescent phases of COVID-19 were provided by collaborators in the United States, Italy and Spain. Subjects who had been exposed to COVID-19, were actively infected with it, or had recovered from it provided the deeply sampled blood TCRbeta repertoires that made up the dataset. A de-identified subject ID, COVID-19 status, age in years and sex were almost always included in the sample metadata. The repertoires were released in a freely available public database meant as a resource for research on the immune response to SARS-CoV-2. Samples were obtained from the ongoing ImmuneRACE study (first 160 participants) and from some 1,300 subjects provided by 6 global collaborators. Where available, HLA class I and class II types were obtained from metadata supplied by the sample provider rather than from assay-based typing. The material from the prospective study consisted of cDNA or gDNA derived from T cells, B-cell-depleted T cells, or PBMCs.

The CDR3 runs 16 amino acids, cysteine and phenylalanine included. The only DNA kept is the CDR3, 48 bases in frame from the first base. Ends trimmed: V by 0 bases, J by 4 bases; bases unmatched to a gene: 4. Reading the germline V gene gives CDR1 LGHNA and CDR2 YSLEER. TCRbeta CDR3 regions were amplified from genomic DNA using the immunoSEQ Assay, a bias-controlled multiplex PCR. As for the original processing: Within the assay, amplification of reference gene primers was used to estimate how many nucleated cells each sample contained. Sequence reads were collapsed and filtered to measure the absolute abundance of every unique TCRbeta CDR3 rearrangement. For each sample, productive Simpson clonality was calculated by taking the square root of Simpson's diversity index across productive rearrangements. TCRdb stores this immuneACCESS table with in-frame sequences only. Part of the clones is absent; in the studies checked, under half of the shortfall reflects unresolved V genes, and no reason is known for the rest. V, J and clone size were drawn from that table, and D and trimming were deduced from the DNA. The sample has 180,000 or so clones on record, roughly 86% of them singletons. 3% to 4% of the sample belongs to the ten largest clones.

Study-level results and caveats: How much clinical and demographic metadata was included differed by source and by participant, and the metadata was provided uncurated.

The sample consisted of peripheral blood. Recombination connected TRBV4-3 to TRBJ1-5, and 9 bases in between align with TRBD1. The TCR comes from a man between 65 and 85 years old with acute or convalescent COVID-19. The nucleotide sequence reads as follows: TGCGCCAGCAGCCAAGACGCCGGGACAGGGAATCAGCCCCAGCATTTT. This is translated as CASSQDAGTGNQPQHF.